The clone carrying this T cell receptor beta chain was found many times. Its antigen is as yet unknown. A J-beta primer mix and a sample-barcoded 5' primer were used in a second PCR of about 7 to 12 cycles. The authors tagged each cDNA molecule using a template-switch adaptor with 12 random nucleotides. From each sample, at least 2.5 million paired-end reads containing CDR3 were obtained. TCRdb ran MiXCR on the 5' RACE reads and lists one entry per CDR3 protein. Of hundreds of thousands of distinct CDR3 sequences listed, 32% were seen once; the top ten hold roughly 14%. The record originates from a study of blood T cells in healthy people across ages. General study results and limits: Greater diversity and more naive CD4+ cells were seen in long-lived donors than in aged donors. The study lacked donor CMV status, which possibly confounded expanded clonotype changes.

Looked up from germline, CDR1 is SGHDT and CDR2 is YYEEEE. The CDR3 loop spans 15 amino acids. The V gene lost 2 bases and the J gene lost 3 bases, with 15 bases spanning the gap. The sample comprised blood. The chain recombines TRBV5-6 with TRBJ2-7; D might be TRBD2 (5 bases). The TCR originated in a woman older than 75 in good health. The CDR3 DNA sequence: TGTGCCAGCAGCTTTCGGATTGGACTCCGCTACGAGCAGTACTTC. This translates into CASSFRIGLRYEQYF.